The next 9 T cell receptor beta chains were all read from a single sample in a study of blood T cell repertoires in COVID-19. Clones were sequenced by immunoSEQ multiplex PCR, and TCRdb holds only the in-frame ones, with some missing. The sample has about 120,000 clones; 86% are singletons. What was sequenced was peripheral blood. The receptors stem from a woman aged 70-85 years with COVID-19, enrolled during active disease.

The rearrangement joins TRBV5-1 to TRBJ2-7; 7 nucleotides agree with TRBD1. With 4 bases clipped from V and 2 bases from J, the junction kept 9 bases outside the gene matches. Germline V gene data show CDR1 as SGHRS and CDR2 as YFSETQ. This CDR3 spans 15 amino acids. The CDR3 is CASSEGATPTYEQYF. CDR3 DNA sequence: TGCGCCAGCAGCGAGGGGGCCACCCCAACCTACGAGCAGTACTTC. Variable domain in full (rest from reference TRBV5-1 and TRBJ2-7): KAGVTQTPRYLIKTRGQQVTLSCSPISGHRSVSWYQQTPGQGLQFLFEYFSETQRNKGNFPGRFSGRQFSNSRSEMNVSTLELGDSALYLCASSEGATPTYEQYFGPGTRLTVT.

The rearrangement joins TRBV7-2 to TRBJ2-7; the match to TRBD2 covers 9 bases. Germline V lookup: CDR1 SGHTA, CDR2 FQGNSA. V lost 3 bases to trimming and J lost 2 bases; unmatched junction nucleotides: 5. The CDR3 sequence is 15 residues long. CDR3 protein: CASSFGRGGTYEQYF. Here the CDR3 DNA reads TGTGCCAGCAGCTTCGGGCGGGGGGGAACCTACGAGCAGTACTTC. The full variable domain, with the rest looked up from reference TRBV7-2 and TRBJ2-7, is GAGVSQSPSNKVTEKGKDVELRCDPISGHTALYWYRQSLGQGLEFLIYFQGNSAPDKSGLPSDRFSAERTGGSVSTLTIQRTQQEDSAVYLCASSFGRGGTYEQYFGPGTRLTVT.

The gene calls are TRBV13 and TRBJ1-2; TRBD1 is a possible D gene (5 bases). In germline, CDR1 is PRHDT, CDR2 FYEKMQ (reference sequence). This CDR3 is 16 amino acids long. V was pared by 1 base and J by 4 bases, with 16 bases between. The CDR3, as DNA: TGTGCCAGCAGCTTAGCCCGGGGGAGGGGAGGCTATGGCTACACCTTC. Amino acid sequence: CASSLARGRGGYGYTF.

J is TRBJ1-4 and V is TRBV24-1; the D gene is possibly TRBD1 (5 bases). V lost 4 bases and J 4 bases, leaving 18 bases between the germline ends. This CDR3 has 17 residues. Germline-derived CDR1 and CDR2 are KGHDR and SFDVKD. This chain's CDR3 is CATSEGRRGTGNEKLFF. CDR3 nucleotide sequence: TGTGCCACCAGTGAAGGAAGGCGGGGGACGGGTAATGAAAAACTGTTTTTT.

The chain carries TRBV18 and TRBJ2-7; 8 bases align to TRBD2. V lost 2 bases, J lost 7 bases, and 10 bases stayed unmatched. CDR3 length equals 15 residues. Germline V gene data show CDR1 as KGHSH and CDR2 as LQKENI. CDR3 coding DNA: TGTGCCAGCTCACCATCGCGGGGGGTTGGATGGGAGCAGTACTTC. The encoded protein is CASSPSRGVGWEQYF.

V usage is TRBV7-9 and J usage is TRBJ1-5; TRBD1 aligns across 8 bases. V gave up 10 bases and J gave up 1 base; unmatched junction bases: 18. CDR1 and CDR2 from the germline V gene are SEHNR and FQNEAQ (reference sequence). There are 18 residues in the CDR3. Here the CDR3 reads CATEGDQGAGHSNQPQHF. In nucleotides, the CDR3 is TGTGCCACCGAGGGTGACCAGGGGGCTGGTCACAGCAATCAGCCCCAGCATTTT.

The chain is built from TRBV5-1 and TRBJ2-1; 8 nucleotides line up with TRBD2. The germline gives CDR1 SGHRS, CDR2 YFSETQ. The CDR3 sequence is 15 residues long. V lost 3 bases to trimming and J lost 8 bases; unmatched junction nucleotides: 10. As DNA, the CDR3 is TGCGCCAGCAGCTCGGAGCTAGCGGGTAAAGATGAGCAGTTCTTC. It is translated as CASSSELAGKDEQFF.

This chain joins TRBV5-1 and TRBJ2-5, with 9 bases that match TRBD2. After removal of 0 bases from V and 5 bases from J, the junction contained 5 bases not matched to a gene. The V gene's germline CDR1 is SGHRS and CDR2 YFSETQ. CDR3 length equals 15 residues. The CDR3 DNA reads as TGCGCCAGCAGCTTGGCGCTAGCGGGGATGGAGACCCAGTACTTC. It specifies CASSLALAGMETQYF.

The V call is TRBV28, the J call TRBJ2-1; D call uncertain. Trimming removed 6 bases at V and 3 bases at J, with 9 bases between. CDR3 size: 13 residues. The germline CDR1 and CDR2 sequences are MDHEN and SYDVKM. The CDR3 spells CASSERRYNEQFF. The CDR3 DNA follows: TGTGCCAGCAGCGAGCGTCGCTACAATGAGCAGTTCTTC.